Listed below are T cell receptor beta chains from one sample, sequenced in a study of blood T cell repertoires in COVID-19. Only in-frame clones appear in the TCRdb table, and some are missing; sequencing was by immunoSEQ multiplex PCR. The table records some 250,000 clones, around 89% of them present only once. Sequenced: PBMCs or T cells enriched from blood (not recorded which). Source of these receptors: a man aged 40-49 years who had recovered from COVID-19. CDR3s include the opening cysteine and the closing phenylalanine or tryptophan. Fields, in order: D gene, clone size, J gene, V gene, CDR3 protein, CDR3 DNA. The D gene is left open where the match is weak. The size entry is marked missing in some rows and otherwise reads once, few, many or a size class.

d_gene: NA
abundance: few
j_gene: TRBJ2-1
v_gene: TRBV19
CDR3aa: CASSQDSFSLRGREQFF
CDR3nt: TGTGCCAGTAGCCAAGACTCGTTTAGCCTCCGGGGAAGAGAACAGTTCTTC

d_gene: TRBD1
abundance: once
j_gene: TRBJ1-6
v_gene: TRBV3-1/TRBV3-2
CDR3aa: CASSPHDRGNSPLHF
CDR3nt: TGTGCCAGCAGCCCACATGACAGGGGGAATTCACCCCTCCACTTT

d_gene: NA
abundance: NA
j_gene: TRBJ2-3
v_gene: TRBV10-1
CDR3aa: CATVGQDTDTQYF
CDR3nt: TGCGCCACTGTGGGGCAGGACACAGATACGCAGTATTTT

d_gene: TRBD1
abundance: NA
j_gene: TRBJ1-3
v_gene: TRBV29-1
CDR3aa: CSVEEFGQGFGNTIYF
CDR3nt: TGCAGCGTTGAAGAATTTGGACAGGGCTTTGGAAACACCATATATTTT

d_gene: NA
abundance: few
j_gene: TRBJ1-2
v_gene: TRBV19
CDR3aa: CASKTDSNYGYTF
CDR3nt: TGTGCCAGTAAAACGGACAGTAACTATGGCTACACCTTC

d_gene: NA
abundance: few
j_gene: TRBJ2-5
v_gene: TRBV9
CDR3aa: CASSVGLGLETQYF
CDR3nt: TGTGCCAGCAGCGTAGGACTAGGTCTAGAGACCCAGTACTTC

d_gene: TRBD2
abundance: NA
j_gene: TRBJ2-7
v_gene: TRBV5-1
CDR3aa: CASSLEPREGEQYF
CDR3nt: TGCGCCAGCAGCTTGGAGCCCAGGGAGGGCGAGCAGTACTTC

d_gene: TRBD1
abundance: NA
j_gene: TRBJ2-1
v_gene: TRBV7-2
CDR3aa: CASSLAGGQVPYNEQFF
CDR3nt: TGTGCCAGCAGCTTAGCAGGAGGACAGGTCCCCTACAATGAGCAGTTCTTC

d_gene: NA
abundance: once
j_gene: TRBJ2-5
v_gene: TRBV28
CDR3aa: CASSQHSYGQETQYF
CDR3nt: TGTGCCAGCAGTCAACACAGCTACGGCCAAGAGACCCAGTACTTC

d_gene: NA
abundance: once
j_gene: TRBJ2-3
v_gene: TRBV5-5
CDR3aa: CASSLDGASTDTQYF
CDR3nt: TGTGCCAGCAGCTTGGATGGGGCTAGCACAGATACGCAGTATTTT

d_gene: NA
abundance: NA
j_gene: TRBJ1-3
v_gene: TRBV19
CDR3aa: CASSRGPDRRHTIYF
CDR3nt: TGTGCCAGTAGTAGGGGCCCCGACAGGAGACACACCATATATTTT

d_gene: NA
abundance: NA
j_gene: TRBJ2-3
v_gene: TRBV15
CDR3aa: CATSNLLAENTDTQYF
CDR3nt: TGTGCCACCAGCAACTTACTAGCAGAGAACACAGATACGCAGTATTTT

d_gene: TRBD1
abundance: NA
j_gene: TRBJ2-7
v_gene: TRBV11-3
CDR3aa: CASSLSVIGTEYEQYF
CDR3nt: TGTGCCAGCAGCTTATCGGTTATCGGGACAGAATACGAGCAGTACTTC

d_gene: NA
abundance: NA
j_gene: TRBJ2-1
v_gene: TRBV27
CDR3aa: CASSLYSRDSEQFF
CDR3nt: TGTGCCAGCAGTTTATATAGCAGGGACTCTGAGCAGTTCTTC

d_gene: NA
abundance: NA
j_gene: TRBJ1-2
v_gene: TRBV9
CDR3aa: CASSADRDTPNYGYTF
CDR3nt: TGTGCCAGCAGCGCTGACCGGGACACCCCTAACTATGGCTACACCTTC

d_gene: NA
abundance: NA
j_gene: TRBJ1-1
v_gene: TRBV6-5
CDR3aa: CASSYSQGFVTEAFF
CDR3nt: TGTGCCAGCAGTTACTCCCAGGGATTTGTTACTGAAGCTTTCTTT

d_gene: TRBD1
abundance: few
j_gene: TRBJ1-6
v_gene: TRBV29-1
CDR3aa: CSAVTGTNSPLHF
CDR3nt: TGCAGCGCGGTGACAGGGACGAATTCACCCCTCCACTTT

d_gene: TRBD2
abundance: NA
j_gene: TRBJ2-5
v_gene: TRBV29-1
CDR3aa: CSAILAGETQYF
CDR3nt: TGCAGCGCCATCTTAGCGGGAGAGACCCAGTACTTC

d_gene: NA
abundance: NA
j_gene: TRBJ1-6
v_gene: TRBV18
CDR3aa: CASSPTGPGLAPLHF
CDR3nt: TGTGCCAGCTCACCGACCGGCCCAGGGTTGGCACCCCTCCACTTT

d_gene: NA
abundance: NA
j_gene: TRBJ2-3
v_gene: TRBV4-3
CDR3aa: CASSQDREVFTDTQYF
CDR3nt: TGCGCCAGCAGCCAAGATCGGGAAGTTTTTACAGATACGCAGTATTTT

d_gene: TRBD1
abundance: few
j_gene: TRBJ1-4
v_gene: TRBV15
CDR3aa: CATSRETGANEKLFF
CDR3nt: TGTGCCACCAGCAGGGAGACAGGGGCTAATGAAAAACTGTTTTTT

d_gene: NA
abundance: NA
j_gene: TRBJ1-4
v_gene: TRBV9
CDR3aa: CASSVGGGNEKLFF
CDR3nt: TGTGCCAGCAGCGTAGGAGGCGGTAATGAAAAACTGTTTTTT

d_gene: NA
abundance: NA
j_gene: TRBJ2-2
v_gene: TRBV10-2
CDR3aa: CASSHRGSTGELFF
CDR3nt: TGCGCCAGCAGTCATCGGGGGTCCACCGGGGAGCTGTTTTTT

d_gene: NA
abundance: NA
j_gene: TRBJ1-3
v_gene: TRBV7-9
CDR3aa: CASSSTNKPWAGNTIYF
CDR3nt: TGTGCCAGCAGCTCGACAAATAAGCCCTGGGCTGGAAACACCATATATTTT

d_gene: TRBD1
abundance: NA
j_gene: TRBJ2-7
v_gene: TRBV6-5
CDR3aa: CASRRQGAAEQYF
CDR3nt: TGTGCCAGCAGACGACAGGGGGCGGCCGAGCAGTACTTC

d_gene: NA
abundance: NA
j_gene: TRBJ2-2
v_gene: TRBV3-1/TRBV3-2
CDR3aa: CASSQDRGQNTGELFF
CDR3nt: TGTGCCAGCAGCCAAGATCGCGGGCAGAACACCGGGGAGCTGTTTTTT

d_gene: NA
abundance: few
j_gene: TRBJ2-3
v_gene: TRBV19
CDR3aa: CASSLYRDIQYF
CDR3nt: TGTGCCAGTAGTCTATACAGGGACATTCAGTATTTT

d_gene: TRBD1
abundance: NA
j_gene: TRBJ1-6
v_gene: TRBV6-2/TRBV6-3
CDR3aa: CASSLEDRSLRGSPLHF
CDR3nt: TGTGCCAGCAGTCTTGAGGACAGGTCCCTCCGAGGTTCACCCCTCCACTTT

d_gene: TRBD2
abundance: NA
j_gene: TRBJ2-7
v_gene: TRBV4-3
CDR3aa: CASSQDPRLAGGSTAEYF
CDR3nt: TGCGCCAGCAGCCAAGATCCCCGACTAGCGGGAGGGTCCACGGCTGAGTACTTC

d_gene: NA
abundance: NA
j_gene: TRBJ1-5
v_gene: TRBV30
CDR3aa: CAWTGGTVVLNQPQHF
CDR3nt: TGTGCCTGGACCGGAGGGACCGTAGTATTAAATCAGCCCCAGCATTTT

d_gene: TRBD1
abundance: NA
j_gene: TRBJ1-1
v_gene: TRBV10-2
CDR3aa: CASSQSGQGKGAFF
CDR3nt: TGCGCCAGCAGTCAAAGCGGACAGGGGAAAGGAGCTTTCTTT

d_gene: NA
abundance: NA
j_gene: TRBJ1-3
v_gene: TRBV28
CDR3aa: CASRGGLGGNTIYF
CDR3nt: TGTGCCAGCAGGGGGGGGCTTGGTGGAAACACCATATATTTT

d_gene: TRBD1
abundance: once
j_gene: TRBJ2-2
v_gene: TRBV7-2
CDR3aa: CASSLAPGGNTGELFF
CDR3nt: TGTGCCAGCAGCTTAGCCCCAGGGGGAAACACCGGGGAGCTGTTTTTT

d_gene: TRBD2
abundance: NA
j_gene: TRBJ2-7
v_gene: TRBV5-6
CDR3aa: CASRGLAGGPGSHEQYF
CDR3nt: TGTGCCAGCAGGGGGTTAGCGGGAGGGCCGGGTTCCCACGAGCAGTACTTC

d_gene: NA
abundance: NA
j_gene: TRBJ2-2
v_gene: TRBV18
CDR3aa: CASSPASPKTGELFF
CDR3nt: TGTGCCAGCTCACCAGCGTCTCCAAAAACCGGGGAGCTGTTTTTT

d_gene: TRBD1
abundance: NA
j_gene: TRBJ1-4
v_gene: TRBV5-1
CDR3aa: CASSLSRGPNEKLFF
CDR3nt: TGCGCCAGCAGCTTGAGTAGGGGGCCTAATGAAAAACTGTTTTTT

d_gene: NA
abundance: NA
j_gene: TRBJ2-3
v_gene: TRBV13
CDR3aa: CASSLRGGTDTQYF
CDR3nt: TGTGCCAGCAGCTTAAGGGGGGGGACAGATACGCAGTATTTT

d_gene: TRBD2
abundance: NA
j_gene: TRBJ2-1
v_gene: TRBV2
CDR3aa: CASSEEAGGLGNEQFF
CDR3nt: TGTGCCAGCAGTGAAGAAGCGGGAGGGCTGGGCAATGAGCAGTTCTTC

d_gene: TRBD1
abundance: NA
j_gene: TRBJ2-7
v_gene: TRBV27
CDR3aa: CASRKTGTGAYEQYF
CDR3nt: TGTGCCAGCAGGAAGACCGGGACAGGAGCCTACGAGCAGTACTTC

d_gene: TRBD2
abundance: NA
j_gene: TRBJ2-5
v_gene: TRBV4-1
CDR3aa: CASSQEGAGGRETQYF
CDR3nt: TGCGCCAGCAGCCAAGAAGGGGCGGGGGGGCGTGAGACCCAGTACTTC

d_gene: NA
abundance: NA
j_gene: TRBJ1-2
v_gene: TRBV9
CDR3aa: CASSVAGQIRGYTF
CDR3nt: TGTGCCAGCAGCGTAGCAGGGCAGATTCGTGGCTACACCTTC

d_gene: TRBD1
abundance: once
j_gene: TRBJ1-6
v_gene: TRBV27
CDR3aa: CASSKVTGGYYNSPLHF
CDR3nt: TGTGCCAGCAGCAAAGTGACAGGGGGCTACTATAATTCACCCCTCCACTTT